This T cell receptor beta chain emerged from a study of Graves' ophthalmopathy and Graves' hyperthyroidism. CDR1 is WNHNN and CDR2 is SYGVQD in the germline V gene (reference sequence). The CDR3 consists of 17 residues. Trimming cost V 2 bases and J 0 bases; bases outside gene matches: 6. PBMCs came from more than 7.5 ml of fresh peripheral blood. The sample holds a few counts of this clonotype. Investigators amplified TCR beta CDR3 regions from RNA transcripts. The first round was an RT-PCR with HTBI primers, and the second round was a multiplex PCR. TCRdb recomputed calls from the multiplex PCR reads with MiXCR, one row per CDR3 protein. This repertoire shows hundreds of thousands of distinct CDR3 sequences, around 50% found once; its top ten account for less than 60%.

V gene TRBV10-1 combines with J gene TRBJ2-2; TRBD1 matches at 7 bases. This TCR was sampled from an adult man with Graves' ophthalmopathy. The specimen sequenced was peripheral blood. DNA of the CDR3: TGCGCCAGCAGTGAGAGGTCAGGGGGATCGAACACCGGGGAGCTGTTTTTT. This codes for CASSERSGGSNTGELFF.